The 25 T cell receptor beta chains below all came from one sample that was sequenced in a study of T cells in Graves' hyperthyroidism and ophthalmopathy. Amplified TCR beta CDR3 regions derived from RNA transcripts. First-round RT-PCR with HTBI primers amplified the TCR CDR3 region. TCRdb processed the multiplex PCR reads anew with MiXCR; each CDR3 protein has one entry. The data contain around 500,000 distinct CDR3 sequences, about 15% of them singletons. Sample: blood. These receptor sequences come from a woman younger than 35 with Graves' hyperthyroidism.

The V call is TRBV7-2, the J call TRBJ2-2; 11 nucleotides match TRBD1. Looked up from germline, CDR1 is SGHTA and CDR2 is FQGNSA. The CDR3 runs to 15 residues. The ends lost 3 bases at V and 6 bases at J; junction bases unmatched: 3. CDR3 nucleotides: TGTGCCAGCAGCTTGGGGACAGGGGGTCCCGGGGAGCTGTTTTTT. Translated: CASSLGTGGPGELFF.

The chain uses TRBV20-1 and TRBJ2-7; no definite D call. Germline V gene data show CDR1 as DFQATT and CDR2 as SNEGSKA (reference sequence). The CDR3 extends over 14 amino acids. The V and J ends lost 0 bases and 7 bases respectively, with 16 bases between them. The CDR3 loop is CSARDIGRTGEQYF. Written as DNA, the CDR3 is TGCAGTGCTAGAGATATCGGCAGGACCGGTGAGCAGTACTTC.

The sample holds many counts of this clonotype. The V call is TRBV27, the J call TRBJ2-1; 10 nucleotides agree with TRBD2. The CDR3 spans 17 residues. V was pared by 0 bases and J by 4 bases, with 6 bases of the junction left unmatched. Germline-derived CDR1 and CDR2 are MNHEY and SMNVEV (reference sequence). DNA for the CDR3: TGTGCCAGCAGTTTATCAATCCTAGCGGGAGATTACAATGAGCAGTTCTTC. Residues: CASSLSILAGDYNEQFF.

This clonotype was detected a few times. This CDR3 reads CASSYKNSPLHF. Written as DNA, the CDR3 is TGTGCCAGCAGTTACAAGAATTCACCCCTCCACTTT. V is TRBV6-5 and J is TRBJ1-6; D is uncertain. This CDR3 contains 12 residues. The germline V and J ends were trimmed by 2 bases and 7 bases, with 3 bases remaining between them. Germline CDR1 MNHEY, CDR2 SVGAGI.

This rearrangement joins TRBV2 to TRBJ1-6; 7 nucleotides match TRBD1. CDR1 and CDR2 from the germline V gene are SNHLY and FYNNEI. With V trimmed by 8 bases and J by 9 bases, 16 bases remained unmatched. The CDR3 is 16 amino acids. Here the CDR3 reads CASARDSMAVGSPLHF. CDR3 nucleotides: TGTGCCAGCGCCAGGGACAGTATGGCCGTCGGTTCACCCCTCCACTTT.

This clonotype was recorded many times. The J gene is TRBJ1-1, the V gene TRBV30, with 7 bases fitting TRBD1. Germline V gene data show CDR1 as GTSNPN and CDR2 as SVGIG (reference sequence). The CDR3 loop spans 12 amino acids. V dropped 1 base and J dropped 10; count of bases not matched to a gene: 6. CDR3 sequence: CAWSDRGNRAFF. CDR3 sequence (DNA): TGTGCCTGGAGTGACAGGGGCAATCGAGCTTTCTTT.

This clonotype was detected many times. This rearrangement joins TRBV10-3 to TRBJ1-2; no clear D gene. This CDR3 spans 16 amino acids. Germline loops: CDR1 ENHRY, CDR2 SYGVKD. Between the trimmed V and J ends, which lost 0 bases and 4 bases, there was a span of 15 bases. The DNA for the CDR3 is TGTGCCATCAGTGAGTCGACGAGCACAGAACTCTATGGCTACACCTTC. This gives the protein CAISESTSTELYGYTF.

V usage is TRBV19 and J usage is TRBJ1-1; a possible D gene is TRBD1 (5 bases). Germline values: CDR1 LNHDA, CDR2 SQIVND (reference sequence). Trimming pared 6 bases from V and 6 bases from J, leaving 11 bases between. CDR3 length: 12 amino acids. The CDR3 loop is CASSWGMAEAFF. The DNA of the CDR3 is TGTGCCAGTAGCTGGGGGATGGCTGAAGCTTTCTTT. Drawing the rest from reference TRBV19 and TRBJ1-1, the complete variable domain is DGGITQSPKYLFRKEGQNVTLSCEQNLNHDAMYWYRQDPGQGLRLIYYSQIVNDFQKGDIAEGYSVSREKKESFPLTVTSAQKNPTAFYLCASSWGMAEAFFGQGTRLTVV.

This clonotype has a handful of counts. The chain joins TRBV19 to TRBJ1-3, with a tentative D call TRBD1 (6 bases). Germline-derived CDR1 and CDR2 are LNHDA and SQIVND (reference sequence). This CDR3 region has 14 residues. V shed 4 bases and J shed 2 bases, with 9 bases lying between them. DNA for the CDR3: TGTGCCAGTAGTAACAGGGCCGCTGGAAACACCATATATTTT. Amino acids: CASSNRAAGNTIYF.

This clonotype has just a few counts. The rearrangement links TRBV5-6 to TRBJ1-1; unclear D gene. Trimming took off 6 bases at V and 5 bases at J, with 17 bases between the two ends. The CDR3 contains 14 residues. Per the germline V gene, CDR1 is SGHDT and CDR2 is YYEEEE. The CDR3 here is CASNQAGRATEAFF. In DNA, the CDR3 is TGTGCCAGCAACCAAGCAGGCCGGGCGACTGAAGCTTTCTTT.

The chain is built from TRBV29-1 and TRBJ2-7; D is perhaps TRBD1 or TRBD2 (7 bases each). The CDR3 is 15 residues long. Trimming pared 1 base from V and 4 bases from J, leaving 17 bases between. Looked up from germline, CDR1 is SQVTM and CDR2 is ANQGSEA. The CDR3 DNA reads as TGCAGCGTTGAAGTCAGCAGGGGGGGGGGGTACGAGCAGTACTTC. Translation gives CSVEVSRGGGYEQYF.

This clonotype was observed many times. The chain has TRBV19 and TRBJ1-4; maybe TRBD1 (6 bases). Looked up from germline, CDR1 is LNHDA and CDR2 is SQIVND (reference sequence). V was cut by 4 bases and J by 8 bases, with 14 bases left in between. CDR3 length equals 14 residues. As DNA, the CDR3 is TGTGCCAGTAGTAATCAGGGGCAAAGAGAAAAACTGTTTTTT. As protein: CASSNQGQREKLFF. Together with reference TRBV19 and TRBJ1-4, the CDR3 gives the full variable domain: DGGITQSPKYLFRKEGQNVTLSCEQNLNHDAMYWYRQDPGQGLRLIYYSQIVNDFQKGDIAEGYSVSREKKESFPLTVTSAQKNPTAFYLCASSNQGQREKLFFGSGTQLSVL.

This clonotype was observed many times. This chain joins TRBV20-1 and TRBJ1-1, with 9 bases lining up with TRBD1. Germline V gene data show CDR1 as DFQATT and CDR2 as SNEGSKA (reference sequence). J was trimmed by 5 bases and V by 0 bases; bases with no gene match: 4. This CDR3 has 14 residues. The CDR3 here is CSARDTGGATEAFF. CDR3 DNA: TGCAGTGCTAGAGACACAGGGGGCGCGACTGAAGCTTTCTTT.

This clonotype has ten or more counts. The chain is built from TRBV18 and TRBJ2-2, with D possibly matching TRBD2 (5 bases). V was clipped by 1 base and J by 3 bases, with 15 bases between them. From germline, CDR1 is KGHSH and CDR2 LQKENI. There are 17 residues in the CDR3. CDR3 residues: CASSPLPLPGDTGELFF. The CDR3 DNA reads as TGTGCCAGCTCACCACTACCTCTCCCCGGGGACACCGGGGAGCTGTTTTTT.

This clonotype was counted at least ten times. This chain uses TRBV7-9 with TRBJ2-3, with 7 nucleotides matching TRBD1. Losses at the gene ends were 6 bases for V and 0 bases for J; bases not matched to a gene: 9. The length of the CDR3 is 16 residues. Germline V gene lookup returns CDR1 SEHNR and CDR2 FQNEAQ (reference sequence). For the CDR3, the DNA is TGTGCCAGCAGTTCTTCCCAGGGGGATAGCACAGATACGCAGTATTTT. Translating it yields CASSSSQGDSTDTQYF.

In its sample, this clonotype was seen many times. The V and J genes are TRBV5-1 and TRBJ2-2, with unresolved D. The ends were cut back, 3 bases at V and 0 bases at J, with 9 bases in the middle. Germline CDR1 reads SGHRS; CDR2 reads YFSETQ. The CDR3 runs to 15 residues. CDR3 sequence: CASSYSTANTGELFF. CDR3 nucleotides: TGCGCCAGCAGCTACTCGACCGCGAACACCGGGGAGCTGTTTTTT.

A note on this clonotype: This may arise from a read error, as a much more abundant clone is one base away. The chain is built from TRBV30 and TRBJ2-7, with 10 bases that match TRBD2. The germline gives CDR1 GTSNPN, CDR2 SVGIG (reference sequence). CDR3 length equals 20 residues. After removal of 1 base from V and 0 bases from J, the junction contained 18 bases not matched to a gene. This chain's CDR3 is CAWSAFDRGGLADSSYEQYV. In nucleotides, the CDR3 is TGTGCCTGGAGTGCCTTCGACAGGGGAGGACTAGCGGATAGCTCCTACGAGCAGTACGTC.

In its sample, this clonotype was seen many times. CDR3 sequence reads: CASRRTNEEWNSPLHF. The CDR3 nucleotides are TGTGCCAGCAGACGTACCAATGAGGAGTGGAATTCACCCCTCCACTTT. The chain carries TRBV5-5 and TRBJ1-6; D is ambiguous. Per germline, CDR1 SGHKS and CDR2 YYEKEE (reference sequence). Trimming cost V 5 bases and J 7 bases, with 19 bases left between them. The CDR3 loop spans 16 amino acids.

The CDR3 region is CASSLKGGGGSGANVLTF. CDR3 in DNA: TGTGCCAGCAGCCTCAAAGGGGGGGGGGGTTCTGGGGCCAACGTCCTGACTTTC. The J gene is TRBJ2-6, the V gene TRBV12-3 or TRBV12-4; TRBD2 might be the D (7 bases). V lost 6 bases, J lost 1 base, and 19 bases lay in between. This CDR3 comprises 18 residues.

This clonotype was seen ten or more times. CDR3 amino acids: CASSFGGANYGYTF. The CDR3 DNA reads TGTGCCAGCAGTTTCGGGGGCGCTAACTATGGCTACACCTTC. The gene calls are TRBV12-3 or TRBV12-4 and TRBJ1-2, with D perhaps TRBD1 (6 bases). V dropped 3 bases and J dropped 0 bases, with 8 bases sitting between them. The CDR3 totals 14 residues.

This clonotype was seen a few times. The rearrangement uses TRBV12-3 or TRBV12-4 and TRBJ1-5; possible D gene TRBD1, 5 bases. The CDR3 extends over 14 amino acids. V lost 5 bases and J lost 2, with 10 bases in between. CDR3: CASSGWGGNQPQHF. CDR3 in DNA: TGTGCCAGCAGTGGCTGGGGGGGCAATCAGCCCCAGCATTTT.

There are many counts of this clonotype. The chain carries TRBV18 and TRBJ2-7; 7 nucleotides align to TRBD1. V lost 3 bases, J lost 6 bases, and 2 bases stayed unmatched. CDR3 size: 12 residues. Germline V gene lookup returns CDR1 KGHSH and CDR2 LQKENI. CDR3 in DNA: TGTGCCAGCTCACCTAGGGACAGCGAGCAGTACGTC. Amino acids: CASSPRDSEQYV.

The table lists this clonotype with many counts. V and J are TRBV7-8 and TRBJ2-1, with D uncertain. Germline V gene sequence: CDR1 SGHVS, CDR2 FQNEAQ. The V and J ends lost 5 bases and 7 bases respectively, with 9 bases between them. This CDR3 contains 12 residues. CDR3 region: CASSPTGNEQFF. In nucleotides, the CDR3 is TGTGCCAGCAGCCCGACTGGTAATGAGCAGTTCTTC.

This clonotype was detected ten times or more. V and J are TRBV12-3 or TRBV12-4 and TRBJ1-1; 7 bases are shared with TRBD1. This CDR3 region has 13 residues. V lost 1 base and J lost 8; bases outside the gene matches: 4. This CDR3 reads CASSLERGPEAFF. The DNA of the CDR3 is TGTGCCAGCAGTTTAGAAAGGGGGCCAGAAGCTTTCTTT.

This clonotype has at least ten counts. The genes are TRBV12-3 or TRBV12-4 and TRBJ2-7; D gene unclear. The CDR3 length is 12 residues. V dropped 7 bases and J dropped 2 bases, with 9 bases sitting between them. The CDR3: CASNLGTYEQYF. DNA for the CDR3: TGTGCCAGCAATCTTGGTACCTACGAGCAGTACTTC.